The T cell receptor beta chain under discussion was sequenced for a study of monozygotic twins with inflammatory bowel disease. The CDR3 is made up of 18 amino acids. Germline loops: CDR1 KGHDR, CDR2 SFDVKD. TCRdb reanalyzed the 5' RACE reads and collapses them to one entry per CDR3 protein, without DNA. Its table records 300,000 to 400,000 distinct CDR3 sequences. What was sequenced was blood. V gene TRBV24-1 combines with J gene TRBJ1-1. The clonotype comes from a human donor with ulcerative colitis or Crohn's disease, or a healthy co-twin of an affected twin (not recorded which). CDR3 protein: CATSDLTPETYSNTEAFF.